Listed below are T cell receptor beta chains from one sample, sequenced in a study of CD8 T cells in Susac syndrome. Using its own MiXCR run on the immunoSEQ multiplex PCR reads, TCRdb lists one record per CDR3 protein. Altogether some 190,000 distinct CDR3 sequences are present, over 90% being singletons, with the ten largest covering approximately 0.15%. The sample taken for sequencing was CD4+ T cells from PBMCs. The receptors derive from a human donor with Susac syndrome. Each CDR3 is given with its conserved first and last residue. The D gene is left open where the match is weak. Size tells how often a clone was seen (once, few, many) or the class of an expanded clone, and some rows leave it out.

clone size	D gene	V gene	J gene	CDR3 protein	CDR3 DNA
.	.	TRBV19	TRBJ1-4	CASSTNLVGDEKLFF	TGTGCCAGTAGTACAAACCTTGTTGGGGATGAAAAACTGTTTTTT
.	TRBD2	TRBV27	TRBJ2-1	CASSSLAGGGNEQFF	TGTGCCAGCAGTTCCCTAGCGGGGGGGGGCAATGAGCAGTTCTTC
.	.	TRBV4-3	TRBJ2-5	CASSYRSQETQYF	TGCGCCAGCAGCTACCGGTCCCAAGAGACCCAGTACTTC
.	TRBD1	TRBV7-2	TRBJ2-6	CASSGHTGDGANVLTF	TGTGCCAGCAGCGGTCACACAGGGGACGGGGCCAACGTCCTGACTTTC
.	.	TRBV2	TRBJ2-7	CASTLDLGAYEQYF	TGTGCCAGCACTCTGGACCTTGGGGCCTACGAGCAGTACTTC
.	TRBD1	TRBV19	TRBJ1-1	CAPVPGQGLNTEAFF	TGTGCCCCTGTCCCGGGACAGGGACTGAACACTGAAGCTTTCTTT
.	.	TRBV18	TRBJ2-7	CASSPLGGGYEQYF	TGTGCCAGCTCACCACTAGGGGGAGGCTACGAGCAGTACTTC
once	TRBD1	TRBV30	TRBJ1-5	CAWTGGEVNNQPQHF	TGTGCCTGGACAGGGGGCGAGGTCAACAATCAGCCCCAGCATTTT
.	.	TRBV11-3	TRBJ2-3	CASSDNEDTQYF	TGTGCCAGCAGTGACAATGAGGATACGCAGTATTTT
.	.	TRBV2	TRBJ1-6	CASSPDTRSYNSPLHF	TGTGCCAGCAGCCCGGACACACGCTCCTATAATTCACCCCTCCACTTT
.	.	TRBV19	TRBJ2-2	CASSIAAGNTGELFF	TGTGCCAGTAGTATAGCGGCAGGGAACACCGGGGAGCTGTTTTTT
.	.	TRBV11-3	TRBJ1-2	CASSLYQNYGYTF	TGTGCCAGCAGCTTATATCAGAACTATGGCTACACCTTC
.	TRBD1	TRBV12-3/TRBV12-4	TRBJ1-6	CASSSATGNSPLHF	TGTGCCAGCAGTTCCGCGACAGGGAATTCACCCCTCCACTTT
.	.	TRBV28	TRBJ2-2	CASSPMGSTGELFF	TGTGCCAGCAGCCCAATGGGATCCACCGGGGAGCTGTTTTTT
once	.	TRBV5-1	TRBJ2-1	CASSLAAGPYYNEQFF	TGCGCCAGCAGCTTGGCCGCGGGGCCCTACTACAATGAGCAGTTCTTC
.	.	TRBV29-1	TRBJ1-2	CSVGAPLGNYGYTF	TGCAGCGTTGGGGCCCCTCTGGGTAACTATGGCTACACCTTC
.	.	TRBV7-6	TRBJ2-5	CASSFKDLKETQYF	TGTGCCAGCAGCTTCAAAGATCTTAAGGAGACCCAGTACTTC